This T cell receptor beta chain was sequenced during a study of Graves' ophthalmopathy and Graves' hyperthyroidism. This clonotype was picked up many times. The V and J ends lost 6 bases and 7 bases, in that order; junction bases with no gene match: 12. This CDR3 contains 15 residues. Amplification of the TCR beta CDR3 regions used RNA transcripts (as template). RT-PCR in the first round used HTBI primers; a second-round multiplex PCR followed. One entry per CDR3 protein, called by TCRdb with MiXCR from the multiplex PCR reads. The sample lists about 380,000 distinct CDR3 sequences; approximately 15% were seen once.

This sequence joins TRBV12-3 or TRBV12-4 and TRBJ1-2, with TRBD1 identical over 9 bases. This receptor was identified in a woman younger than 30 with stable Graves' hyperthyroidism. Material for sequencing was peripheral blood. In nucleotides, the CDR3 is TGTGCCAGCAGCAGAACAGGGGGCTGGGGGGCTGGCTACACCTTC. This gives the protein CASSRTGGWGAGYTF.